This TCR beta chain stems from a study of T cell repertoires in aging, cancer and after chemotherapy (dated 2019 in TCRdb). Describing the broader study: Donors spanned six age groups from 30 or younger to 70 or older, with at least three individuals per group. Paired pre- and post-chemotherapy samples in the hematological group came from chronic lymphocytic leukemia patients treated with fludarabine- or bendamustine-based regimens. In total, the full dataset held 10 million or so TCR reads. Peripheral blood TCR beta repertoires from healthy donors and cancer patients were profiled to examine immunoaging and T cell reconstitution after chemotherapy. A cohort of 200 to 250 cancer patients (around 93 with hematological and approximately 120 with solid cancers) was assembled, and about 95 healthy donors were included as a reference group. Broader findings and caveats from the paper: It was noted by the authors that conclusions about immunological memory after chemotherapy cannot be drawn from the repertoire data. In both cancer cohorts, the median generation probability rose over the chemotherapy interval, which suggests that the repertoire was reconstituted through rebound thymic output. Hematological cancer patients had infiltration of lymphoid organs, and this infiltration may itself impair thymic emigration or peripheral T cell expansion. Compared with age-matched healthy donors, untreated patients with either hematological or solid cancers had significantly lower TCR diversity in the blood along with higher clonality. In healthy donors, the decline in TCR diversity with age was mainly explained by loss of richness, whereas in cancer patients loss of evenness was also found to contribute.

Taken from cysteine to phenylalanine, the CDR3 has 18 residues. Kept here is only the CDR3 DNA, which spans 54 bases and is read in frame from base 1. V was cut back by 1 base and J by 1 base, leaving a gap of 14 bases between them. Looking up the germline V gene (reference sequence) yields CDR1 LNHDA and CDR2 SQIVND. Using a mixed TRB-A/B primer pool, multiplex touch-down PCR amplified rearranged TRB sequences covering the V, D and J segments. Illumina adapters and sample indices were added to the amplicons in two consecutive PCR reactions performed with Phusion HS II polymerase. After gel purification with the NucleoSpin Gel and PCR Clean-up kit, the amplicons were checked using Qubit and an Agilent 2100 Bioanalyzer. Sequencing of libraries was carried out on an Illumina MiSeq in 600-cycle, single-indexed, paired-end runs. On the study's bioinformatics: TRB sequences were processed with MiXCR versions 2.12 and 3.0.5. Each unique CDR3 nucleotide sequence was counted as one clone, and only productive sequences with at least two reads were retained. The repertoire metrics were Shannon diversity, evenness, clonality (defined as one minus evenness), and alpha-parameterized diversity profiles covering alpha 0 to 5. The IGoR algorithm was used to compute generation probabilities of clones in paired pre- and post-chemotherapy samples. In-frame beta chains were kept once TCRdb had trimmed the public reads at Q25 with fastp and called clones with MiXCR. Entries that share a CDR3 protein sequence are merged under the most common genes and DNA. The V and J calls here are based on TCRdb, not the publication. The sample table shows approximately 3,200 distinct CDR3 sequences, and 20% to 25% are seen once. The top ten clones comprise under 25% of the sample.

Genomic DNA extracted from peripheral blood, rather than sorted cells or RNA, was used as the source for amplification of TCR beta rearrangements. This clonotype is classified as medium-sized (0.01 to 0.1%). Its cognate antigen has yet to be identified. No base-level quality is on record; no much larger clone is a single base apart. Material: blood. The sequence is built from TRBV19 and TRBJ2-6; the D gene is possibly TRBD1 or TRBD2, each agreeing over 5 bases. This clonotype was obtained from a human donor with a blood cancer. Read as DNA, the sequence is TGTGCCAGTAGTATAGGCTCTGGGGGTTCTTCTGGGGCCAACGTCCTGACTTTC. This gives the protein CASSIGSGGSSGANVLTF.